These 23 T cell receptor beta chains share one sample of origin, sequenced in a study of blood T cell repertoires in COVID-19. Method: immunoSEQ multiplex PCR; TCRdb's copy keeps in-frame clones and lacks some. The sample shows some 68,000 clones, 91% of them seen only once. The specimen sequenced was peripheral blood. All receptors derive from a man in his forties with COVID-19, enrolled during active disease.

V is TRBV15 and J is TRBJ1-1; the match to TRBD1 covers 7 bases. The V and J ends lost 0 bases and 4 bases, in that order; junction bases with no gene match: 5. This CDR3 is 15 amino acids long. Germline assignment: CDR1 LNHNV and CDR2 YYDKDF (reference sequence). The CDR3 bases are TGTGCCACCAGCAGAGATCGGCAGGGGGGCACTGAAGCTTTCTTT. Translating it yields CATSRDRQGGTEAFF.

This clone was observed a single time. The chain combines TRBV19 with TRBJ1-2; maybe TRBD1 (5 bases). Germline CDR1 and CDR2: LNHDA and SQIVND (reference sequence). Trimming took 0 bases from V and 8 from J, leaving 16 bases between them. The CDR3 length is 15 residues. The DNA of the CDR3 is TGTGCCAGTAGTATAGATTCTACAGGCGCCTGGGGCTACACCTTC. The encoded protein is CASSIDSTGAWGYTF.

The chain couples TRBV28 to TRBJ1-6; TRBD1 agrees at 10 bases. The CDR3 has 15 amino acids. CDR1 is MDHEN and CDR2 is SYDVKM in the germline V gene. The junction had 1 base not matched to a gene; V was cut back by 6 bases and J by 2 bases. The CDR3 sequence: CASRTGGAYNSPLHF. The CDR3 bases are TGTGCCAGCAGGACAGGGGGCGCCTATAATTCACCCCTCCACTTT.

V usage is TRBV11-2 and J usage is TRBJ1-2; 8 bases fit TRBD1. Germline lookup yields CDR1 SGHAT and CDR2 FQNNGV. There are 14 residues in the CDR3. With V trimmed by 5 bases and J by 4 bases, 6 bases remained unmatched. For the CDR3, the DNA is TGTGCCAGCAGCCCGACGACAGGGGCCTATGGCTACACCTTC. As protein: CASSPTTGAYGYTF. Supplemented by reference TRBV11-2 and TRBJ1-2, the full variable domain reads EAGVAQSPRYKIIEKRQSVAFWCNPISGHATLYWYQQILGQGPKLLIQFQNNGVVDDSQLPKDRFSAERLKGVDSTLKIQPAKLEDSAVYLCASSPTTGAYGYTFGSGTRLTVV.

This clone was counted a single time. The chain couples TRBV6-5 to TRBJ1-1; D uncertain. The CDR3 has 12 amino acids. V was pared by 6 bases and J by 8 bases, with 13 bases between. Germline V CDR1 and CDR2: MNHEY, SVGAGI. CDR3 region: CASRPQDFEAFF. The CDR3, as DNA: TGTGCCAGCAGACCTCAGGATTTCGAAGCTTTCTTT.

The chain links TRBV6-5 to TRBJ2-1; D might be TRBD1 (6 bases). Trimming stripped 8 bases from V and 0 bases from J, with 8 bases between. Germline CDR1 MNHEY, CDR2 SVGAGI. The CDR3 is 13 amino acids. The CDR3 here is CASSRGSYNEQFF. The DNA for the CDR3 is TGTGCCAGCTCCAGGGGCTCCTACAATGAGCAGTTCTTC.

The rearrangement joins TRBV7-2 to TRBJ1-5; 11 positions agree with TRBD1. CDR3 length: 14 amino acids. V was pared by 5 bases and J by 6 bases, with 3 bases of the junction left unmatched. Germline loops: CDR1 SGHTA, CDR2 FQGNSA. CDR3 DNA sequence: TGTGCCAGCAGCGGACAGGGGGCCAGTCAGCCCCAGCATTTT. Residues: CASSGQGASQPQHF. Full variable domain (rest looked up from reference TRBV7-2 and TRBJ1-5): GAGVSQSPSNKVTEKGKDVELRCDPISGHTALYWYRQSLGQGLEFLIYFQGNSAPDKSGLPSDRFSAERTGGSVSTLTIQRTQQEDSAVYLCASSGQGASQPQHFGDGTRLSIL.

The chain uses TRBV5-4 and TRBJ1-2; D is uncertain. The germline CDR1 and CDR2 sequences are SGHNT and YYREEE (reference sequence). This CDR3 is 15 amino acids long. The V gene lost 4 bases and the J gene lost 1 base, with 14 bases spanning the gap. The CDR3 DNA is TGTGCCAGCAGCCTAGGGAGGGTCGATAACTATGGCTACACCTTC. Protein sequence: CASSLGRVDNYGYTF.

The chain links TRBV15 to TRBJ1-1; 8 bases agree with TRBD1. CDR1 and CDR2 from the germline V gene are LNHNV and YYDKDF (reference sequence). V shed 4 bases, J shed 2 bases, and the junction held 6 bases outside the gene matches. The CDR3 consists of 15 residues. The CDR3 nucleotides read TGTGCCACCAGCAAGAAGACAGGGGTTAACACTGAAGCTTTCTTT. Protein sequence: CATSKKTGVNTEAFF.

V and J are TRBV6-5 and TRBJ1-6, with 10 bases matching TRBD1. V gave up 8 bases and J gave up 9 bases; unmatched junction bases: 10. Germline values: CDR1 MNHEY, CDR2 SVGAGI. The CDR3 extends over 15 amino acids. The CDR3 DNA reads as TGTGCCAGCCAATTCCCGGGACAGGGGTTTTCACCCCTCCACTTT. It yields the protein CASQFPGQGFSPLHF.

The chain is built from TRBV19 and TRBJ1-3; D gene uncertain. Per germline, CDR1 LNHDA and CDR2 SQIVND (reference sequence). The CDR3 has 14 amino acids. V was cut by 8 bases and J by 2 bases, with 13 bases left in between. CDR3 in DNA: TGTGCCAGTCAAACTACGGCTACTGGAAACACCATATATTTT. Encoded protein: CASQTTATGNTIYF.

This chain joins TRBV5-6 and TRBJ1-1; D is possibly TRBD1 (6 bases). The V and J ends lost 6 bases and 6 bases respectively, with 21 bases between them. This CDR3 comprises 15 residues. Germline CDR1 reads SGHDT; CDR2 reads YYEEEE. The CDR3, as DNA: TGTGCCAGCAACCGGGGGGGGCCCGAGGCCCCTGAAGCTTTCTTT. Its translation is CASNRGGPEAPEAFF.

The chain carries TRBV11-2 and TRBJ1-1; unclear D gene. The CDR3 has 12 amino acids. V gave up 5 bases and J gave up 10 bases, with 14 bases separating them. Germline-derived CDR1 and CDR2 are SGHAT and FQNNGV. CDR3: CASSSLMSTAFF. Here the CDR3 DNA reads TGTGCCAGCAGCAGCTTAATGAGTACAGCTTTCTTT.

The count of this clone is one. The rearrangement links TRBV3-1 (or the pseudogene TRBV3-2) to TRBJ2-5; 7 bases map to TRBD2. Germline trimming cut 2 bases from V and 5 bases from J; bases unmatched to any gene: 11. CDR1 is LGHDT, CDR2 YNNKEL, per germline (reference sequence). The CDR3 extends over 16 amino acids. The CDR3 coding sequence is TGTGCCAGCAGCCAACTTCCCTGGGGGGGTGGTGAGACCCAGTACTTC. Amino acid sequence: CASSQLPWGGGETQYF.

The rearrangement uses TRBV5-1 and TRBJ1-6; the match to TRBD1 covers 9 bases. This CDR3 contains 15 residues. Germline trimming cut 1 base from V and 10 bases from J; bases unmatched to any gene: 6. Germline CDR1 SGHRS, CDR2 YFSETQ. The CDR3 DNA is TGCGCCAGCAGCTTGCTCACAGGGGGCGGCTCACCCCTCCACTTT. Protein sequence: CASSLLTGGGSPLHF.

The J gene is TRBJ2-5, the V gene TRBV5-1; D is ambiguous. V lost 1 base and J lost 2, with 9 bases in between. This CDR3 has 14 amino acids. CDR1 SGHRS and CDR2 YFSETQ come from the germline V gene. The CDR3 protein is CASSLTVAQETQYF. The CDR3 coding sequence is TGCGCCAGCAGCTTGACGGTTGCGCAAGAGACCCAGTACTTC.

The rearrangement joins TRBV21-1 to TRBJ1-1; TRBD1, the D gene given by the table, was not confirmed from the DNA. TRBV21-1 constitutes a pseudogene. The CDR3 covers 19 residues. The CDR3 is CASSLNRGTGGKEDTEAFF. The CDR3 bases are TGTGCCAGCAGCCTGAATCGGGGGACAGGGGGAAAAGAGGACACTGAAGCTTTCTTT.

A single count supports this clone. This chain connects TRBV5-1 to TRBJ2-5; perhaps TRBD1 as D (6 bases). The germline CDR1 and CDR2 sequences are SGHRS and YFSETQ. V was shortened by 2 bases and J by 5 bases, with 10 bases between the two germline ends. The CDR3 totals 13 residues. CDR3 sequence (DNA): TGCGCCAGCAGCTTAGGGGGATTGGAGACCCAGTACTTC. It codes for CASSLGGLETQYF.

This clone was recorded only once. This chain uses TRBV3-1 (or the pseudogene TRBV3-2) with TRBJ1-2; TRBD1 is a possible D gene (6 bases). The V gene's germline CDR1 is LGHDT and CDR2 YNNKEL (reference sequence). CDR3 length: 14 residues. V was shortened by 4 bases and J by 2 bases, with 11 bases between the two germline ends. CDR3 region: CASSRGGANYGYTF. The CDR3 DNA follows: TGTGCCAGCAGCCGGGGGGGGGCGAACTATGGCTACACCTTC.

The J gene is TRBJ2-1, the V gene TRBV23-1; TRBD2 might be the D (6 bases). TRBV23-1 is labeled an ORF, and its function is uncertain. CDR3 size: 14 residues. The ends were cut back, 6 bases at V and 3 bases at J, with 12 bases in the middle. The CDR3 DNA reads TGCGCCAGCAGCCCCGGGGGAAACTACAATGAGCAGTTCTTC. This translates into CASSPGGNYNEQFF.

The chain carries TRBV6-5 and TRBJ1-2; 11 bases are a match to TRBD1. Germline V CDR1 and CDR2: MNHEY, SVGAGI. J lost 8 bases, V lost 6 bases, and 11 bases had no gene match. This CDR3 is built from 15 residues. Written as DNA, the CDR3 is TGTGCCAGCAGACGCCCCGGGACAGGGGGATACGGCTACACCTTC. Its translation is CASRRPGTGGYGYTF.

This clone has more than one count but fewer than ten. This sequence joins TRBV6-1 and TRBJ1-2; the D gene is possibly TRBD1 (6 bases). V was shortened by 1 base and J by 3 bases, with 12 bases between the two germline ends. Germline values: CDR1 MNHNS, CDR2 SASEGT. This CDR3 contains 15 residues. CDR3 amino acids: CASSEGQGQHYGYTF. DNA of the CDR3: TGTGCCAGCAGTGAAGGGCAGGGGCAACACTATGGCTACACCTTC.

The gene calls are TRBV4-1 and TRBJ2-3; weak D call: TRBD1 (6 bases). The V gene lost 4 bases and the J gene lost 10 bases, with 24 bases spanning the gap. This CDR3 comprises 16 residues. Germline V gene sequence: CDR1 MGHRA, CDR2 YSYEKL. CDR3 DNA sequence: TGCGCCAGCAGCCTAGAATATTCACGGAGGTCAGGGGCGCAGTATTTT. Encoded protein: CASSLEYSRRSGAQYF.